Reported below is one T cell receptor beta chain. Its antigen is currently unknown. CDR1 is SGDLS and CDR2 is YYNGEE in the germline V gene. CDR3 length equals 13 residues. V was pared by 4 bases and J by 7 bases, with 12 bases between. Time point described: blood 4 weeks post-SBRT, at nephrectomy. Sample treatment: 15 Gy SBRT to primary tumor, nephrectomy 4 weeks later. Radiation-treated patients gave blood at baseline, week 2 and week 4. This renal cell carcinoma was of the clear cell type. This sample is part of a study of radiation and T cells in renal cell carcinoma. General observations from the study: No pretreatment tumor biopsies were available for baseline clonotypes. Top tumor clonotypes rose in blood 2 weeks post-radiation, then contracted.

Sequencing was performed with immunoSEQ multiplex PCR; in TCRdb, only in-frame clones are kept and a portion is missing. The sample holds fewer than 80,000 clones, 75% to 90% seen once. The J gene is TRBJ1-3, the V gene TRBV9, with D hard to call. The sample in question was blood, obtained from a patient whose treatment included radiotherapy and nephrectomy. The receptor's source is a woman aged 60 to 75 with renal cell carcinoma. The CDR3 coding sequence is TGTGCCAGCAGCAACCCCCCTGTCAACACCATATATTTT. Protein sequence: CASSNPPVNTIYF.